The clone carrying this T cell receptor (beta chain) came up once. Here immunoSEQ multiplex PCR was the method, and the copy in TCRdb shows in-frame clones only, minus some. The sample carries about 150,000 clones, 86% recorded once. The data stem from a study of blood T cell repertoires in COVID-19. Study as a whole: The origin of the acute and convalescent COVID-19 samples was the United States, Italy and Spain.

Per the germline V gene, CDR1 is MNHEY and CDR2 is SMNVEV (reference sequence). This CDR3 comprises 15 residues. V was trimmed by 2 bases and J by 3 bases, leaving 13 bases between them. Sample: peripheral blood. This sequence was found in a man aged 70-80 years with acute or convalescent COVID-19. J is TRBJ2-5 and V is TRBV27, with a tentative D call TRBD1 (6 bases). The CDR3 reads CASSLGGRTEETQYF. CDR3 DNA sequence: TGTGCCAGCAGTTTAGGGGGCCGGACGGAAGAGACCCAGTACTTC.